This T cell receptor (beta chain) was documented in a study of T cell responses to AZD1222 COVID-19 vaccine. Some clones are missing from TCRdb's copy, which holds only in-frame ones; the method was immunoSEQ multiplex PCR. The repertoire has 160,000 or so clones, about nine tenths of them found once; the top ten carry 1.5% to 2%. A word on this clone: Its antigen is unidentified.

General study points: Spike-specific TCR breadth rose after two AZD1222 doses, and depth rose as well. At 160-218 and 743-854, vaccine-associated CD4 TCRs were dominant, and they spanned spike. None of the repertoires were sampled until the peak T cell response had passed.

The V and J ends lost 4 bases and 6 bases respectively, with 12 bases between them. The CDR3 is 12 residues long. CDR1 and CDR2 from the germline V gene are SQVTM and ANQGSEA. Sequencing was performed on peripheral blood, taken on day 0 of AZD1222 vaccination. The origin of this receptor is an adult in good health. The chain combines TRBV29-1 with TRBJ1-1; tentative D call: TRBD1 (5 bases). CDR3 DNA: TGCAGCGTTGTGGGGCGGGAAGCTGAAGCTTTCTTT. It encodes CSVVGREAEAFF.